The 20 T cell receptor beta chains below all came from one sample that was sequenced in a study of beta chain features in type 1 diabetes. Since all of the isolated RNA was reverse transcribed, expressed TCRB transcripts were what got sequenced. Assay used: immunoSEQ multiplex PCR; TCRdb lists only in-frame clones, some missing. The table lists under 550,000 clones, over 10% of them singletons, with over 0.035% in the top ten. Sequencing was done on a sample of naive CD4+ T cells from blood. Source of these receptors: a woman aged 18-35 years in good health.

The chain is built from TRBV7-2 and TRBJ1-3, with D perhaps matching TRBD1 (5 bases). Germline CDR1 reads SGHTA; CDR2 reads FQGNSA. Deletions cut 0 bases from V and 4 bases from J, with 16 bases between. This CDR3 comprises 17 residues. CDR3 nucleotide sequence: TGTGCCAGCAGCTTAGCGCAGCGGGGGGTAACGGGAAACACCATATATTTT. This translates into CASSLAQRGVTGNTIYF.

The chain links TRBV7-2 to TRBJ2-7, with TRBD2 identical over 14 bases. The germline gives CDR1 SGHTA, CDR2 FQGNSA. This CDR3 region has 15 residues. After removal of 5 bases from V and 3 bases from J, the junction contained 3 bases not matched to a gene. CDR3 in amino acids: CASSPGLAGGYEQYV. CDR3 coding DNA: TGTGCCAGCAGCCCAGGACTAGCGGGGGGCTACGAGCAGTACGTC.

The V and J genes are TRBV19 and TRBJ1-5, with D uncertain. Germline lookup yields CDR1 LNHDA and CDR2 SQIVND (reference sequence). Trimming stripped 5 bases from V and 6 bases from J, with 11 bases between. CDR3 length: 13 residues. CDR3 sequence (DNA): TGTGCCAGTAGTGTGGGATTCGGTCAGCCCCAGCATTTT. Its translation: CASSVGFGQPQHF.

The chain couples TRBV14 to TRBJ2-1; D tentatively reads TRBD1 or TRBD2 (6 bases each). Germline V gene lookup returns CDR1 SGHDN and CDR2 FVKESK. The CDR3 is made up of 17 amino acids. V lost 0 bases and J lost 3, with 15 bases in between. The CDR3 loop is CASSQDHREVYYNEQFF. The CDR3 nucleotides are TGTGCCAGCAGCCAAGACCACAGGGAGGTGTACTACAATGAGCAGTTCTTC.

The chain has TRBV4-2 and TRBJ2-3; 9 bases are a match to TRBD1. The CDR3 contains 16 residues. In germline, CDR1 is LGHNA, CDR2 YNFKEQ. V dropped 4 bases and J dropped 1; count of bases not matched to a gene: 6. CDR3 amino acids: CASSRDTGGGTDTQYF. The CDR3 region has the DNA TGTGCCAGCAGCCGAGACACAGGGGGCGGCACAGATACGCAGTATTTT.

The genes are TRBV6-4 and TRBJ2-3; D unclear. CDR1 MRHNA and CDR2 SNTAGT come from the germline V gene. The V and J ends lost 0 bases and 6 bases respectively, with 13 bases between them. The CDR3 is made up of 15 amino acids. The CDR3 bases are TGTGCCAGCAGTGACTCGTTAGCAGGACGGGATACGCAGTATTTT. Protein: CASSDSLAGRDTQYF.

The rearrangement uses TRBV7-8 and TRBJ1-2; 9 nucleotides line up with TRBD1. The V segment lost 6 bases and the J segment 3 bases; nucleotides outside the gene matches: 8. This CDR3 has 15 residues. Germline V gene data show CDR1 as SGHVS and CDR2 as FQNEAQ. CDR3: CASSSGDRVDYGYTF. CDR3 nucleotides: TGTGCCAGCAGTAGTGGGGACAGGGTAGACTATGGCTACACCTTC.

The gene calls are TRBV7-2 and TRBJ2-3, with TRBD2 identical over 8 bases. Germline lookup yields CDR1 SGHTA and CDR2 FQGNSA. The V gene end was trimmed by 6 bases and the J gene end by 4 bases; junction bases not matched to a gene: 12. The CDR3 contains 16 residues. The CDR3 protein is CASSYSGMQLADTQYF. In nucleotides, the CDR3 is TGTGCCAGCAGTTATAGCGGGATGCAGCTGGCAGATACGCAGTATTTT.

The chain has TRBV7-2 and TRBJ2-1; no firm D call. CDR1 is SGHTA, CDR2 FQGNSA, per germline. The CDR3 runs 15 residues. Trimming pared 7 bases from V and 0 bases from J, leaving 13 bases between. The CDR3 reads CASITDNPSYNEQFF. DNA for the CDR3: TGTGCCAGCATCACTGACAACCCCTCCTACAATGAGCAGTTCTTC.

The V and J genes are TRBV5-1 and TRBJ2-1; 7 positions agree with TRBD1. This CDR3 spans 14 amino acids. Germline assignment: CDR1 SGHRS and CDR2 YFSETQ. J gave up 8 bases and V 3 bases, and 8 bases lay outside the gene matches. The CDR3 spells CASSYRQGRDEQFF. The CDR3, as DNA: TGCGCCAGCAGCTACCGACAGGGACGCGATGAGCAGTTCTTC.

In its sample, this clone was seen a few times. This chain links TRBV7-9 with TRBJ2-6; 7 bases fit TRBD1. Unmatched junction bases numbered 9, after V lost 6 bases and J lost 1 base. From germline, CDR1 is SEHNR and CDR2 FQNEAQ (reference sequence). The CDR3 loop spans 17 amino acids. The CDR3 region is CASSPGTELSGANVLTF. The CDR3 coding sequence is TGTGCCAGCAGTCCCGGGACAGAGCTATCTGGGGCCAACGTCCTGACTTTC.

CDR3 sequence (DNA): TGTGCCGAAGGGGCGCTCCCATATAGCTCCTACGAGCAGTACGTC. This codes for CAEGALPYSSYEQYV. The rearrangement uses TRBV9 and TRBJ2-7; possible D gene TRBD1, 5 bases. The CDR3 runs 15 residues. Per the germline V gene, CDR1 is SGDLS and CDR2 is YYNGEE. V gave up 10 bases and J gave up 0 bases, with 20 bases separating them.

This rearrangement joins TRBV28 to TRBJ2-7; 7 bases align to TRBD1. V was pared by 4 bases and J by 3 bases, with 6 bases of the junction left unmatched. This CDR3 is built from 14 residues. Germline V gives CDR1 MDHEN, CDR2 SYDVKM. CDR3 residues: CASSSGTVIYEQYV. DNA for the CDR3: TGTGCCAGCAGTTCTGGGACAGTAATCTACGAGCAGTACGTC.

This clone has only a few counts. This rearrangement joins TRBV5-6 to TRBJ2-5; TRBD2 aligns across 10 bases. The CDR3 covers 17 residues. The V gene end was trimmed by 2 bases and the J gene end by 6 bases; junction bases not matched to a gene: 13. CDR1 and CDR2 (germline): SGHDT, YYEEEE. The CDR3 DNA reads TGTGCCAGCAGCTTCGGGCCCAGCGGGAGGGCCATACAGACCCAGTACTTC. This gives the protein CASSFGPSGRAIQTQYF.

This clone was picked up a small number of times. The chain employs TRBV6-1 and TRBJ2-7, with 7 bases aligning to TRBD1. This CDR3 has 13 residues. From germline, CDR1 is MNHNS and CDR2 SASEGT. With V trimmed by 6 bases and J by 9 bases, 11 bases remained unmatched. The CDR3 here is CASSPSGQRVQYV. DNA for the CDR3: TGTGCCAGCAGCCCCTCGGGACAGAGGGTGCAGTACGTC.

The chain uses TRBV4-3 and TRBJ2-3; tentatively, D is TRBD2 (5 bases). The CDR3 sequence is 13 residues long. Per the germline V gene, CDR1 is LGHNA and CDR2 is YSLEER. The ends were cut back, 1 base at V and 4 bases at J, with 6 bases in the middle. This CDR3 is CASSQVEADTQYF. CDR3 sequence (DNA): TGCGCCAGCAGCCAAGTGGAGGCAGATACGCAGTATTTT.

In this sample, this clone turned up a few times. This chain links TRBV28 with TRBJ2-5; no clear D. This CDR3 has 13 amino acids. Germline assignment: CDR1 MDHEN and CDR2 SYDVKM. Trimming took off 10 bases at V and 4 bases at J, with 16 bases between the two ends. CDR3 in amino acids: CATRAAGRETQYF. The CDR3 DNA is TGTGCCACGCGCGCCGCCGGGCGAGAGACCCAGTACTTC.

In its sample, this clone was seen a few times. V usage is TRBV2 and J usage is TRBJ2-2, with D possibly being TRBD1 or TRBD2 (6 bases each). This CDR3 has 16 amino acids. With 2 bases removed from V and 6 bases from J, the gap between germline ends came to 16 bases. Germline values: CDR1 SNHLY, CDR2 FYNNEI. The CDR3 loop reads CASSELPGAVSGELFF. Written as DNA, the CDR3 is TGTGCCAGCAGTGAACTCCCGGGGGCAGTATCCGGGGAGCTGTTTTTT.

This clone was picked up a small number of times. V usage is TRBV2 and J usage is TRBJ1-4, with D possibly TRBD1 on 5 matching bases. Germline V lookup: CDR1 SNHLY, CDR2 FYNNEI. CDR3 size: 13 residues. The V end was cut by 6 bases, the J end by 6 bases, with 11 bases between. CDR3 sequence reads: CASRFLGDEKLFF. In DNA, the CDR3 is TGTGCCAGCAGGTTCTTGGGGGATGAAAAACTGTTTTTT.

Notes on this clone: Other DNA variants within this sample encode the same CDR3. The rearrangement links TRBV28 to TRBJ2-7; TRBD2 is a possible D gene (6 bases). Germline V gene data show CDR1 as MDHEN and CDR2 as SYDVKM. V was cut by 6 bases and J by 3 bases, with 9 bases left in between. The CDR3 runs to 12 residues. The CDR3 protein is CASSLGGYEQYV. The DNA of the CDR3 is TGTGCCAGCAGCCTGGGGGGCTACGAGCAGTACGTC.